This T cell receptor (beta chain) is drawn from a study of cytomegalovirus exposure and HLA in healthy donors. Study-wide results and caveats: About 87% or about 30% of the time was how often most TCR beta V segments were productive, according to an earlier analysis. What was likely a sequencing artifact was a cluster of highly shared sequence variants. An analysis was carried out later, and it reportedly showed fewer N-insertions in an Asian-associated ancestry cluster than the roughly 700-donor mean. TRBV6-2, TRBV6-3 and other indistinguishable V segments were excluded.

The PCR employed 60 Vbeta primers together with 13 Jbeta primers. Only in-frame clones appear in the TCRdb table, and some are missing; sequencing was by immunoSEQ multiplex PCR. The sample has 150,000 to 200,000 clones; 84% are singletons. Concerning this clone: Its target is not known.

V trimming: 2 bases; J trimming: 7 bases; junction bases outside the gene matches: 9. The CDR3 totals 16 residues. CDR1 is MNHEY, CDR2 SVGAGI, per germline. The sequence derives from a man between 18 and 29 years old in good health and CMV-seronegative. The sample was PBMCs. This rearrangement joins TRBV6-5 to TRBJ2-2; 8 bases agree with TRBD2. The CDR3 reads CASSYGAGGRIGELFF. The DNA for the CDR3 is TGTGCCAGCAGTTACGGGGCGGGGGGTAGGATCGGGGAGCTGTTTTTT.